The rows below give T cell receptor beta chains drawn from one sample of a study of blood T cell repertoires in COVID-19. Assay used: immunoSEQ multiplex PCR; TCRdb lists only in-frame clones, some missing. This table holds 160,000 or so clones, 75% to 85% found once. The source material was peripheral blood. The receptors originated from a human donor in a cohort sampled during active COVID-19. Each CDR3 is given with its conserved first and last residue. The D gene is left open where the match is weak. Size tells how often a clone was seen (once, few, many) or the class of an expanded clone, and some rows leave it out.

length	V	size	J	D	CDR3	DNA
15	TRBV24-1	once	TRBJ1-1	TRBD1	CATSDSGQKNTEAFF	TGTGCCACCAGTGATTCGGGACAGAAGAACACTGAAGCTTTCTTT
14	TRBV5-6	.	TRBJ2-7	TRBD2	CASSLGGTIYEQYF	TGTGCCAGCAGCCTCGGGGGGACTATCTACGAGCAGTACTTC
12	TRBV7-9	few	TRBJ1-2	.	CASSSELYGYTF	TGTGCCAGCAGCTCGGAGCTTTATGGCTACACCTTC
19	TRBV10-3	.	TRBJ2-7	TRBD1	CATRGEWDRGRSPAYEQYF	TGTGCCACCCGCGGCGAATGGGACAGGGGGCGCTCACCTGCCTACGAGCAGTACTTC
15	TRBV4-3	.	TRBJ2-7	.	CASSPGLAGPYEQYF	TGCGCCAGCAGCCCGGGTCTTGCGGGGCCCTACGAGCAGTACTTC
15	TRBV11-2	.	TRBJ2-2	TRBD1	CASSLGTGVTGELFF	TGTGCCAGCAGCTTAGGGACAGGGGTTACCGGGGAGCTGTTTTTT
14	TRBV2	.	TRBJ2-3	TRBD1	CANRQGVGTDTQYF	TGTGCCAACCGACAGGGGGTGGGGACAGATACGCAGTATTTT
16	TRBV5-6	.	TRBJ1-3	TRBD1	CASSFRQGAGGNTIYF	TGTGCCAGCAGCTTTAGGCAGGGGGCGGGTGGAAACACCATATATTTT
18	TRBV2	.	TRBJ1-2	.	CASRRYPGVGKIHYGYTF	TGTGCCAGCAGACGATACCCAGGGGTAGGGAAGATACACTATGGCTACACCTTC
15	TRBV11-3	once	TRBJ2-1	.	CASSLGAQSYNEQFF	TGTGCCAGCAGCTTGGGGGCCCAAAGTTATAATGAGCAGTTCTTC
14	TRBV28	.	TRBJ2-1	TRBD1	CASGSGTGLHEQFF	TGTGCCAGCGGTTCCGGGACAGGGTTGCATGAGCAGTTCTTC
16	TRBV2	.	TRBJ1-5	TRBD1	CASRGTGSISNQPQHF	TGTGCCAGCAGGGGGACAGGGTCAATAAGCAATCAGCCCCAGCATTTT
17	TRBV10-3	.	TRBJ2-3	TRBD2	CAISESSSGRASDTQYF	TGTGCCATCAGTGAGTCATCTAGCGGGAGGGCATCAGATACGCAGTATTTT
14	TRBV19	once	TRBJ2-4	.	CASSMGGTKNIQYF	TGTGCCAGTAGTATGGGAGGAACCAAAAACATTCAGTACTTC
17	TRBV6-1	.	TRBJ2-3	.	CASSERPSTWATDTQYF	TGTGCCAGCAGTGAGAGACCCTCCACCTGGGCCACAGATACGCAGTATTTT
12	TRBV7-2	.	TRBJ1-2	.	CASSPRTYGYTF	TGTGCCAGCAGCCCACGGACTTATGGCTACACCTTC
17	TRBV11-2	.	TRBJ2-5	.	CASSLGWAGTRQETQYF	TGTGCCAGCAGCTTAGGATGGGCGGGGACCCGACAAGAGACCCAGTACTTC
16	TRBV24-1	.	TRBJ2-1	.	CATSDSSLERWNEQFF	TGTGCCACCAGTGATAGTTCACTCGAGAGGTGGAATGAGCAGTTCTTC
15	TRBV5-6	.	TRBJ1-3	.	CASSLGAGNRNTIYF	TGTGCCAGCAGCTTGGGGGCAGGGAATAGAAACACCATATATTTT
13	TRBV24-1	many	TRBJ1-1	.	CATRSGGYTEAFF	TGTGCCACCAGATCGGGGGGGTACACTGAAGCTTTCTTT
13	TRBV6-4	.	TRBJ1-1	TRBD1	CASRRQGSTEAFF	TGTGCCAGCAGGAGACAGGGGAGCACTGAAGCTTTCTTT
14	TRBV7-2	few	TRBJ1-1	.	CASSFQGLDTEAFF	TGTGCCAGCAGCTTCCAGGGTCTAGACACTGAAGCTTTCTTT
13	TRBV7-9	.	TRBJ1-4	.	CASSPPTNEKLFF	TGTGCCAGCAGCCCTCCAACTAATGAAAAACTGTTTTTT
18	TRBV27	.	TRBJ2-7	TRBD2	CASSSPSSGRARGYEQYF	TGTGCCAGCAGTTCCCCCTCAAGCGGGAGGGCCAGGGGCTACGAGCAGTACTTC
16	TRBV7-6	.	TRBJ1-1	TRBD1	CASSLARQGAGTEAFF	TGTGCCAGCAGCTTAGCTCGACAGGGGGCTGGCACTGAAGCTTTCTTT
16	TRBV9	.	TRBJ2-1	TRBD2	CASSPLGAGGRNEQFF	TGTGCCAGCAGCCCGCTGGGAGCGGGGGGGCGGAATGAGCAGTTCTTC
14	TRBV11-3	few	TRBJ2-1	TRBD1	CASSSKTGGGGQFF	TGTGCCAGCAGCTCCAAGACAGGGGGCGGTGGCCAGTTCTTC
14	TRBV10-3	.	TRBJ2-7	.	CAIRRDTTSYEQYF	TGTGCCATCAGACGGGACACGACCTCCTACGAGCAGTACTTC
12	TRBV18	.	TRBJ1-5	TRBD1	CASTGGNQPQHF	TGTGCCAGTACAGGGGGCAATCAGCCCCAGCATTTT
15	TRBV11-3	once	TRBJ2-7	.	CASSLFSAGTYEQYF	TGTGCCAGCAGCTTATTTTCTGCAGGGACCTACGAGCAGTACTTC
15	TRBV7-3	.	TRBJ2-1	TRBD2	CASSLRGRAGNEQFF	TGTGCCAGCAGCCTCCGGGGGAGGGCAGGGAATGAGCAGTTCTTC
15	TRBV11-2	.	TRBJ2-7	.	CASSLRSGRSYEQYF	TGTGCCAGCAGCTTAAGGAGCGGGCGTTCCTACGAGCAGTACTTC
16	TRBV27	.	TRBJ1-5	.	CASSLGTGRALEPQHF	TGTGCCAGCAGTCTTGGGACCGGGAGGGCTCTGGAGCCCCAGCATTTT
12	TRBV18	.	TRBJ2-1	TRBD1	CASSPYGDRGFF	TGTGCCAGCTCACCATATGGGGACAGGGGTTTCTTC
13	TRBV9	many	TRBJ2-7	.	CASSVSLEDEQYF	TGTGCCAGCAGCGTAAGCTTAGAGGACGAGCAGTACTTC
13	TRBV4-1	.	TRBJ1-4	.	CASSQKGVEKLFF	TGCGCCAGCAGCCAAAAGGGAGTTGAAAAACTGTTTTTT
16	TRBV27	few	TRBJ1-3	TRBD1	CASRPTGTLTGNTIYF	TGTGCCAGCAGACCGACAGGGACTCTCACTGGAAACACCATATATTTT
15	TRBV18	.	TRBJ1-5	.	CASSPEVWGDQPQHF	TGTGCCAGCTCACCCGAGGTTTGGGGGGATCAGCCCCAGCATTTT
14	TRBV10-1	few	TRBJ1-3	.	CASAPGGSGNTIYF	TGCGCCAGCGCCCCGGGTGGCTCTGGAAACACCATATATTTT
11	TRBV20-1	.	TRBJ2-7	.	CSARLAEEQYF	TGCAGTGCTAGATTAGCGGAAGAGCAGTACTTC
16	TRBV28	.	TRBJ1-5	.	CASSVGGARLNQPQHF	TGTGCCAGCAGCGTTGGGGGGGCGCGCCTCAATCAGCCCCAGCATTTT
13	TRBV10-2	.	TRBJ2-3	TRBD2	CAAGRGEPDTQYF	TGCGCCGCCGGGCGGGGGGAACCAGATACGCAGTATTTT
15	TRBV6-4	once	TRBJ2-2	TRBD2	CASSPGGGWTGELFF	TGTGCCAGCAGTCCCGGCGGGGGATGGACCGGGGAGCTGTTTTTT
17	TRBV19	.	TRBJ2-2	TRBD2	CASTGLAGALGTGELFF	TGTGCCAGTACCGGACTAGCGGGGGCCTTGGGCACCGGGGAGCTGTTTTTT
14	TRBV6-6	.	TRBJ2-5	.	CASRPPPGEETQYF	TGTGCCAGCAGGCCACCTCCGGGGGAAGAGACCCAGTACTTC
15	TRBV15	.	TRBJ2-7	TRBD1	CATSRDFGQGYEQYF	TGTGCCACCAGCAGGGACTTCGGACAGGGGTACGAGCAGTACTTC
17	TRBV5-1	.	TRBJ1-1	TRBD1	CASSSVPGQGAHTEAFF	TGCGCCAGCAGCTCGGTCCCGGGACAGGGGGCGCACACTGAAGCTTTCTTT
16	TRBV6-2/TRBV6-3	.	TRBJ2-1	TRBD2	CASSPVPSGSYNEQFF	TGTGCCAGCAGCCCGGTTCCTAGCGGCTCCTACAATGAGCAGTTCTTC
12	TRBV2	.	TRBJ1-6	TRBD1	CASSADRGDLHF	TGTGCCAGCAGCGCTGACAGGGGTGACCTCCACTTT
13	TRBV19	.	TRBJ1-2	.	CASAKGQHYGYTF	TGTGCCAGTGCAAAGGGGCAACACTATGGCTACACCTTC
18	TRBV5-1	.	TRBJ2-6	TRBD1	CASSLAGTGRSGANVLTF	TGCGCCAGCAGCTTGGCCGGGACAGGGAGGTCTGGGGCCAACGTCCTGACTTTC
13	TRBV12-5	.	TRBJ1-1	.	CASGSLSGGEAFF	TGTGCTAGTGGTTCCCTGTCCGGGGGTGAAGCTTTCTTT
16	TRBV11-3	few	TRBJ1-1	.	CASSLVIDRLNTEAFF	TGTGCCAGCAGCTTAGTTATAGACAGGCTGAACACTGAAGCTTTCTTT